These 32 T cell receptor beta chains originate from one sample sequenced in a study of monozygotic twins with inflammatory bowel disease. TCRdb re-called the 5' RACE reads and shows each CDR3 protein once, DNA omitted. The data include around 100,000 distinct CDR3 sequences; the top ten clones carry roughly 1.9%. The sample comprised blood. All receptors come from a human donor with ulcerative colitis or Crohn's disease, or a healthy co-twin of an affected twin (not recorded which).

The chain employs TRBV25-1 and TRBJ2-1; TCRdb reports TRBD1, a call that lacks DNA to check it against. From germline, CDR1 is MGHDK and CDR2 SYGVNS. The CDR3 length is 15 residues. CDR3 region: CASSEPQTGGNEQFF.

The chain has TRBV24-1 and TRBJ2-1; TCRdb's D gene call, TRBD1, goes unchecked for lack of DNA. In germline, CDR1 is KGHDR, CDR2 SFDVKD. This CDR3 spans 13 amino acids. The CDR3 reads CATSALSGDEQFF.

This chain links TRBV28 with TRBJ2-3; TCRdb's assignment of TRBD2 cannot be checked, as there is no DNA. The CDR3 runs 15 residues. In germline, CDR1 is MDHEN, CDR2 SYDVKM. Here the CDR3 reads CASSLQRASTDTQYF.

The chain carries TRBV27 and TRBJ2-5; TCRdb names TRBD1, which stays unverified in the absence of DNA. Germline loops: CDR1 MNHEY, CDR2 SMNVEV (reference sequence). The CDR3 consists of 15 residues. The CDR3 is CASSSIPGQQETQYF.

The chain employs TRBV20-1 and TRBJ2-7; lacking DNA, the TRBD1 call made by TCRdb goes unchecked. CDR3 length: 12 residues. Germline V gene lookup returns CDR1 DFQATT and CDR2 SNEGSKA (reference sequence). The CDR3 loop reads CRTGGRGYEQYF.

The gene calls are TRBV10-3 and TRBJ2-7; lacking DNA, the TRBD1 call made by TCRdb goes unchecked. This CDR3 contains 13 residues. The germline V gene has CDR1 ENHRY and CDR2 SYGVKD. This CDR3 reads CAISAGGSYEQYF.

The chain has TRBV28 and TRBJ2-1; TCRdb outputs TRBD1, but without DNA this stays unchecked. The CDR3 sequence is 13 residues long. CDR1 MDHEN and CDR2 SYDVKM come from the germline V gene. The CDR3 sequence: CASSLVGAGEQFF.

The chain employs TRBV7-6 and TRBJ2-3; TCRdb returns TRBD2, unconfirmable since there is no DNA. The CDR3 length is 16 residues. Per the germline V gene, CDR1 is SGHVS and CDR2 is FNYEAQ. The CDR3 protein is CASSPRLAGGTDTQYF.

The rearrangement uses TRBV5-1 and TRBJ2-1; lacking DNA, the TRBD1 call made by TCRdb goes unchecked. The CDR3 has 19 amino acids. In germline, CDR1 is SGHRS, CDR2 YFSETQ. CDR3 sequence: CASSLRGNTGTGDYNEQFF.

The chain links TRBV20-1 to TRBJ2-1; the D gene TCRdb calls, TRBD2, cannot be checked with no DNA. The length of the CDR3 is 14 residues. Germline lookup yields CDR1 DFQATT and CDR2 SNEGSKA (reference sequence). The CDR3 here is CSARTGRELNEQFF.

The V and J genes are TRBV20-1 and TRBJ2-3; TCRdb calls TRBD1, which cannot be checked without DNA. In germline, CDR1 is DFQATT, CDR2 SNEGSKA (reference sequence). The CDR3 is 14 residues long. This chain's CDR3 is CSARKAGATDTQYF.

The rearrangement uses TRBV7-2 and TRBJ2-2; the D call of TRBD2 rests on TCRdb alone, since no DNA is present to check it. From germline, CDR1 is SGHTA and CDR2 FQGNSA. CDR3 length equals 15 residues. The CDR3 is CASSPRRRAGGELFF.

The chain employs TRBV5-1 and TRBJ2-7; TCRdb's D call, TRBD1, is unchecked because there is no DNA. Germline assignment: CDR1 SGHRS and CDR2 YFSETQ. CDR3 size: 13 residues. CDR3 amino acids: CASSHSPNYEQYF.

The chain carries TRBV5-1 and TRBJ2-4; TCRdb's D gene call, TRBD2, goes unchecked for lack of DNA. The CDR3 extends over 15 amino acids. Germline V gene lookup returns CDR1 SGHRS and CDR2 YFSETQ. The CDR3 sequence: CASSPAWGTGDIQYF.

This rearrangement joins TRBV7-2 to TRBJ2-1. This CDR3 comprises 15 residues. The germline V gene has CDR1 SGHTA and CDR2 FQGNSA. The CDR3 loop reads CASSSVTIGPNEQFF. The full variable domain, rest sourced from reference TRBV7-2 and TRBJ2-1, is GAGVSQSPSNKVTEKGKDVELRCDPISGHTALYWYRQSLGQGLEFLIYFQGNSAPDKSGLPSDRFSAERTGGSVSTLTIQRTQQEDSAVYLCASSSVTIGPNEQFFGPGTRLTVL.

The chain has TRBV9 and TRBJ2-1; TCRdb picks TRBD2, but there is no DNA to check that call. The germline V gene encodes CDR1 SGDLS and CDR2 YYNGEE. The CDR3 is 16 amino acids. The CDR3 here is CASSGQGLAAYNEQFF.

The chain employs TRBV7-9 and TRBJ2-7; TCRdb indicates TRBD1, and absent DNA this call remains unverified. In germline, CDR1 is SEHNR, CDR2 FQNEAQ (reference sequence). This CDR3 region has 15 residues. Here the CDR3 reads CASSVTGQGSYEQYF.

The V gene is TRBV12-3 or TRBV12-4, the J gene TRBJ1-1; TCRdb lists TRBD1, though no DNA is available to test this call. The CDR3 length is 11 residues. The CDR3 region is CASRRQIEAFF.

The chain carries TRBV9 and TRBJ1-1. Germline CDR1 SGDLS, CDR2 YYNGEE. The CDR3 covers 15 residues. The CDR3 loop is CASSPDPYANTEAFF.

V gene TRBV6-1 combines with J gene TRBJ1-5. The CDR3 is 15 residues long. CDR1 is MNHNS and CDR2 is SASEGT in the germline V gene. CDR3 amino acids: CASSEERLVVQPQHF.

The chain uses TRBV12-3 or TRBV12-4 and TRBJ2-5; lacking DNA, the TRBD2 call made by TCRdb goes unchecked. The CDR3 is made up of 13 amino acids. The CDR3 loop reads CASKPGGEETQYF.

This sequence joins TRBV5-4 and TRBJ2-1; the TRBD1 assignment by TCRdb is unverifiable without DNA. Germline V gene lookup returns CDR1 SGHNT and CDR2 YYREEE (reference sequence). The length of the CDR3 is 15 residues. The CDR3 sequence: CASSSDRGRYNEQFF.

This chain's CDR3 is CAISDRDYSYEQYF. The chain recombines TRBV10-3 with TRBJ2-7; TCRdb returns TRBD2, unconfirmable since there is no DNA. The CDR3 covers 14 residues. Germline CDR1 is ENHRY and CDR2 is SYGVKD.

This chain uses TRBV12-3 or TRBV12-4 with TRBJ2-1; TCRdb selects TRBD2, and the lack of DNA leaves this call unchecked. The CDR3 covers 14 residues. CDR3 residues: CAGAEGAQHNEQFF.

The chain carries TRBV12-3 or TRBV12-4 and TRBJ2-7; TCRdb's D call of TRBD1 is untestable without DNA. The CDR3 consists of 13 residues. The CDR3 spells CASRRDRGNEQYF.

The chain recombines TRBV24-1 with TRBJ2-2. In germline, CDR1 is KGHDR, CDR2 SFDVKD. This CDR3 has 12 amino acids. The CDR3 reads CATLGNTGELFF.

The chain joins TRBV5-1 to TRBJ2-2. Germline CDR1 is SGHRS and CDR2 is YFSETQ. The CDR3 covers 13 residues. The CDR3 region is CASSLPVNGELFF.

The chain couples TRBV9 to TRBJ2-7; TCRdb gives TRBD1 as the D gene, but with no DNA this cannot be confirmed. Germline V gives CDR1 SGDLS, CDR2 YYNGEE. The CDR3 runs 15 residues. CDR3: CASSGRDSNFYEQYF.

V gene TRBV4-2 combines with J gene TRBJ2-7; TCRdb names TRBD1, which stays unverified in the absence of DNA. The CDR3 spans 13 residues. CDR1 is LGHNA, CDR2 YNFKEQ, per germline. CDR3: CASSPRDGYEQYF.

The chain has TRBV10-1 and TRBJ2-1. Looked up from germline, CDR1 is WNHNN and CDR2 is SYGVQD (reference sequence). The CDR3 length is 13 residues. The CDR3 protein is CASSESPLSEQFF.

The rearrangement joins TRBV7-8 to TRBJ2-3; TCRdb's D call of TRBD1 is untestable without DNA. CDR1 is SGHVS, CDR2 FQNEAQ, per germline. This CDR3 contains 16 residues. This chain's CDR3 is CASSLGPGGLGDTQYF.

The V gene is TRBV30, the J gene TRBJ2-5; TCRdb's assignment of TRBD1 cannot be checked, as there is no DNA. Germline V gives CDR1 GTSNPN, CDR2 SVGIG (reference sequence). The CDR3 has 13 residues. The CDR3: CAWAPDTYETQYF. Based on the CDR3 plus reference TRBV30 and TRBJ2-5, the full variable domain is SQTIHQWPATLVQPVGSPLSLECTVEGTSNPNLYWYRQAAGRGLQLLFYSVGIGQISSEVPQNLSASRPQDRQFILSSKKLLLSDSGFYLCAWAPDTYETQYFGPGTRLLVL.